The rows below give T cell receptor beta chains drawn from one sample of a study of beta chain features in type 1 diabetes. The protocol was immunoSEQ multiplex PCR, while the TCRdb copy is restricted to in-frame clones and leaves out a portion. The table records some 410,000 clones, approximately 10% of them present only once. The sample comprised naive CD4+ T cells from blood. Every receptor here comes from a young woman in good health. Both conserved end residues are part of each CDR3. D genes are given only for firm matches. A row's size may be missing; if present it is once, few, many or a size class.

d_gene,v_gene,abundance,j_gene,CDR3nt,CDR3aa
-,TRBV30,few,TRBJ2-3,TGTGCCTGGAGTCCACGCACAGATACGCAGTATTTT,CAWSPRTDTQYF
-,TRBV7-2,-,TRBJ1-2,TGTGCCAGCAGCTTAGCGGGTGGCTACACCTTC,CASSLAGGYTF
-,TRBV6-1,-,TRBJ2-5,TGTGCCAGCAAGGCTTACCAAGAGACCCAGTACTTC,CASKAYQETQYF
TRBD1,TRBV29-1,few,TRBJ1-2,TGCAGCGTCCCCCAGGGACAGGGAAGGGGCTACACCTTC,CSVPQGQGRGYTF
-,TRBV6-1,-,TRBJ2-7,TGTGCCAGCAAGGCCCAGCCGCTCGAGCAGTACTTC,CASKAQPLEQYF
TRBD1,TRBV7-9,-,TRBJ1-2,TGTGCCAGCAGCCTTTGGGACAGGGGAAACTATGGCTACACCTTC,CASSLWDRGNYGYTF
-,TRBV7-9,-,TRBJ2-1,TGTGCCAGCAGTAGGGACACCAGCTCCTACAATGAGCAGTTCTTC,CASSRDTSSYNEQFF
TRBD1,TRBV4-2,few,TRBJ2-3,TGTGCCAGCAGCCAAGATGGGACAGGGGGGCCAGATACGCAGTATTTT,CASSQDGTGGPDTQYF
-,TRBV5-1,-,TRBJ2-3,TGCGCCAGCAGCTTGGTGGTGAGCACAGATACGCAGTATTTT,CASSLVVSTDTQYF
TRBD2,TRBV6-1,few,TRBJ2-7,TGTGCCAGCAGAACTAGCGGGACCTACGAGCAGTACTTC,CASRTSGTYEQYF
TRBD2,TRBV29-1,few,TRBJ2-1,TGCAGCGCGGCCGGGACTACCAATGAGCAGTTCTTC,CSAAGTTNEQFF
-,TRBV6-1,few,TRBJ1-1,TGTGCCAGCAGTGAAGTTTCCGGAACTGAAGCTTTCTTT,CASSEVSGTEAFF
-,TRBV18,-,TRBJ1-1,TGTGCCAGCTCACCTCGGCAACCTATGAACACTGAAGCTTTCTTT,CASSPRQPMNTEAFF
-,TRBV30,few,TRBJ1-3,TGTGCCTGGCTGCGGGGGGATATGGGAAACACCATATATTTT,CAWLRGDMGNTIYF
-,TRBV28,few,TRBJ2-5,TGTGCCAGCCACCAGGGAGGCGGGACCCAGTACTTC,CASHQGGGTQYF
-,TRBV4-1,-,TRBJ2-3,TGCGCCAGCAGCCAACCGGTTGAGAGAGAGAATACGCAGTATTTT,CASSQPVERENTQYF
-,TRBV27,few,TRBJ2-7,TGTGCCAGCAGTTTACCCCCCTACGAGCAGTACTTC,CASSLPPYEQYF
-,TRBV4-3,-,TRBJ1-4,TGCGCCAGCAGCCAACAGGGGTATGAAAAACTGTTTTTT,CASSQQGYEKLFF
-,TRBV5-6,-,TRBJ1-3,TGTGCCAGCACGGGAGGAGGAAACACCATATATTTT,CASTGGGNTIYF
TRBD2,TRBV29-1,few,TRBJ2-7,TGCAGCGTTGTCGCGAGCGGGAGCTCCTACGAGCAGTACTTC,CSVVASGSSYEQYF
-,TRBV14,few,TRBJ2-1,TGTGCCAGCAGCCAAGTAGCCAGGGGTAAGCAGTTCTTC,CASSQVARGKQFF
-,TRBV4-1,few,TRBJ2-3,TGCGCCAGCAGCCCACGCGTTAGAGGGGCCGCCGATACGCAGTATTTT,CASSPRVRGAADTQYF
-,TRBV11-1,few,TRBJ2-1,TGTGCCAGCACTATTCGACAGAGCTCCTACAATGAGCAGTTCTTC,CASTIRQSSYNEQFF
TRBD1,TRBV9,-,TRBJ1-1,TGTGCCAGCAGGCCTCAAGGACAGGCCACAAAAGGAACTGAAGCTTTCTTT,CASRPQGQATKGTEAFF
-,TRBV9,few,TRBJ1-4,TGTGCCAGCCAGCGAGAAGTCAATGAAAAACTGTTTTTT,CASQREVNEKLFF
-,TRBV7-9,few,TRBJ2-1,TGTGCCAGCAGCCCCGGTCAAGCTTATAACAATGAGCAGTTCTTC,CASSPGQAYNNEQFF
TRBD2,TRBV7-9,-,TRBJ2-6,TGTGCCAGCAGCCCCGCGGGGGTGGCCAACGTCCTGACTTTC,CASSPAGVANVLTF
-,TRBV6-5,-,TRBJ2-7,TGTGCCAGCAGTCGGGGCCTCGGTCGGAGCGAGCAGTACTTC,CASSRGLGRSEQYF
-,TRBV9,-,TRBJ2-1,TGTGCCAGCAGCGTAGGGCTCTTGTCATACTACAATGAGCAGTTCTTC,CASSVGLLSYYNEQFF
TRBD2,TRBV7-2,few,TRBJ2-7,TGTGCCAGCAGCTTAGCGGGAGGGCCCCAATACGAGCAGTACTTC,CASSLAGGPQYEQYF
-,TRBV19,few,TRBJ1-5,TGTGCCAGTAGTGTCCTAAATCAGCCCCAGCATTTT,CASSVLNQPQHF
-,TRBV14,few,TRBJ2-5,TGTGCCAGCAGCTTCCAAAGGTCGACCCAGTACTTC,CASSFQRSTQYF
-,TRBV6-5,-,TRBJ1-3,TGTGCCAGCAGTTACCTGAGGAGCTCTGGAAACACCATATATTTT,CASSYLRSSGNTIYF
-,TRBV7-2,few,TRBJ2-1,TGTGCCAGCAGCAGACAGGGACTATTTAATGAGCAGTTCTTC,CASSRQGLFNEQFF
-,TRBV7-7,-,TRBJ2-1,TGTGCCAGCAGTCTGGGAGGCTCCTACAATGAGCAGTTCTTC,CASSLGGSYNEQFF
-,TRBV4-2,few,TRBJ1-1,TGTGCCAGCAGCCAACTTCGGGTACAGGCAGAAGCTTTCTTT,CASSQLRVQAEAFF
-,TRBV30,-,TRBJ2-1,TGTGCCTGGAGTGTATTGAGGCGGAACAATGAGCAGTTCTTC,CAWSVLRRNNEQFF
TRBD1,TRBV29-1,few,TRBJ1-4,TGCAGCGTTGACTCACAGGGGGGGGAAAAACTGTTTTTT,CSVDSQGGEKLFF
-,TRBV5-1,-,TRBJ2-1,TGCGCCAGCAGCTTGCAGGAGCGGAAATCCTACAATGAGCAGTTCTTC,CASSLQERKSYNEQFF
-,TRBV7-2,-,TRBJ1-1,TGTGCCAGCAGCTTAGTGGGACGGAACACTGAAGCTTTCTTT,CASSLVGRNTEAFF
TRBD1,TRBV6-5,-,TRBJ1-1,TGTGCCGGACAGGGGGCAAACACTGAAGCTTTCTTT,CAGQGANTEAFF
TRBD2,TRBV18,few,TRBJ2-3,TGTGCCAGCTCACCCGGGACTAGCGGGAGACGGAACACAGATACGCAGTATTTT,CASSPGTSGRRNTDTQYF
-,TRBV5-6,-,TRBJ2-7,TGTGCCAGCAGCTCGGGTCCCTACGAGCAGTACTTC,CASSSGPYEQYF
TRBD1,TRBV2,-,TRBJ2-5,TGTGCCAGAACAGGGGGCTGGCAAGAGACCCAGTACTTC,CARTGGWQETQYF
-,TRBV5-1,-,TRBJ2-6,TGCGCCAGCAGCCCAGTCCCAGGTTCTGGGGCCAACGTCCTGACTTTC,CASSPVPGSGANVLTF
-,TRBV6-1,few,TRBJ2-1,TGTGCCATCGGGATCGGGACACGAAACTACAATGAGCAGTTCTTC,CAIGIGTRNYNEQFF
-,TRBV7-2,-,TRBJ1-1,TGTGCCAGCAAGAGGGGTGGCACTGAAGCTTTCTTT,CASKRGGTEAFF
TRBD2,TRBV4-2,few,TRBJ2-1,TGTGCCAGCAGCCGAACGACTAGCCGGGAGCAGTTCTTC,CASSRTTSREQFF
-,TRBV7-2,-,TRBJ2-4,TGTGCCAGCAGCAAACAAACCGGGACAAATAACATTCAGTACTTC,CASSKQTGTNNIQYF
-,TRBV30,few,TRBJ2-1,TGTGCCTGGAGTGTACTGTTATCCGGGACATCTTCCAATGAGCAGTTCTTC,CAWSVLLSGTSSNEQFF
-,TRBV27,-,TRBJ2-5,TGTGCCAGCAGTTCGTCAGGGGCCCGGATGGAGACCCAGTACTTC,CASSSSGARMETQYF